The clone carrying this T cell receptor (beta chain) was observed a few times. Its antigen is currently unknown. Each TCR beta library was made by quantitative 5'-RACE that incorporated molecular barcodes. TCRdb redid the calling of the 5' RACE reads with MiXCR, one entry per CDR3 protein. The sample gives a few hundred thousand distinct CDR3 sequences, 10% to 15% of which show up once; about 6.5% is in the top ten. This sample was included in a study of CD8 T cells in ankylosing spondylitis. Study-level results: Reportedly, disease-linked clones are significantly enriched in ankylosing spondylitis patients' matched synovial fluid. Characteristic of ankylosing spondylitis blood, it appeared, was a TCR beta motif comprising about 8 highly homologous variants. Before this, some motif variants had been reported in reactive arthritis synovial fluid and blood. In peripheral blood, disease-linked CD8+ clones occurred at relatively low frequencies.

The germline gives CDR1 MNHEY, CDR2 SVGEGT. Trimming shortened V by 9 bases and J by 4 bases, and 25 bases separated the two germline ends. The CDR3 has 16 amino acids. The sample comprised blood, either unsorted or a sorted T cell fraction (not recorded which). V is TRBV6-2 or TRBV6-3 and J is TRBJ2-7, with a possible D match to TRBD1 (6 bases). This TCR came from a male donor with ankylosing spondylitis. As DNA, the CDR3 is TGTGCCAGTATGTCCGCCAGGGGAACACCCACGTACGAGCAGTACTTC. It yields the protein CASMSARGTPTYEQYF.